The present entry profiles one TCR beta chain with its context. The antigen is undetermined. The CDR3 is cut off 3 residues early in the read; its end comes from the germline J gene. The data belong to a study of T cells in women clearing cervical HPV infection. Profiled with immunoSEQ multiplex PCR; TCRdb holds only in-frame clones, not every one. The data show about 16,000 clones, and the top ten clones hold roughly 7.9%. V lost 4 bases, J lost 2 bases, and 7 bases stayed unmatched. Per the germline V gene, CDR1 is MGHRA and CDR2 is YSYEKL. There are 15 residues in the CDR3. Study-wide findings and caveats: Unknown T-cell numbers per sample may underlie the richness differences. CIN3+ cases had significantly higher TCR richness than controls; evenness did not differ.

This clonotype was obtained from a woman between 18 and 70 years old with a cervical HPV16 infection that either progressed to CIN3+ or cleared (not recorded which). V gene TRBV4-1 combines with J gene TRBJ2-5, with TRBD2 identical over 7 bases. The sample was blood buffy coat. The chain's CDR3 is CASSLPGGNQETQYF. The CDR3 DNA, read in part, is TGCGCCAGCAGCCTACCGGGGGGAAATCAAGAGACC.